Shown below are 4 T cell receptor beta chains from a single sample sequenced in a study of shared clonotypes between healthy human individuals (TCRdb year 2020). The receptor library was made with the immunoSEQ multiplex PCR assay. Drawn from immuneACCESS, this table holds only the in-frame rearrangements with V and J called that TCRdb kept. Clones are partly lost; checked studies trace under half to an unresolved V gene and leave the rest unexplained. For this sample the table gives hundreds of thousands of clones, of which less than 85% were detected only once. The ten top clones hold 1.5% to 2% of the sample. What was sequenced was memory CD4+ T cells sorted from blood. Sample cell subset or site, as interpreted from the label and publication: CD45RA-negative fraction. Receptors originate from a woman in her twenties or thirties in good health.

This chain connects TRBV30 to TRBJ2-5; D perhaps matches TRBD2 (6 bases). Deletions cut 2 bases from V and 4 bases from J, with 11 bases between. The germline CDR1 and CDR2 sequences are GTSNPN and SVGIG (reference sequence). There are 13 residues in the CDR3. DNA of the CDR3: TGTGCCTGGAGTTCGGAGGGTGGAGAGACCCAGTACTTC. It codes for CAWSSEGGETQYF.

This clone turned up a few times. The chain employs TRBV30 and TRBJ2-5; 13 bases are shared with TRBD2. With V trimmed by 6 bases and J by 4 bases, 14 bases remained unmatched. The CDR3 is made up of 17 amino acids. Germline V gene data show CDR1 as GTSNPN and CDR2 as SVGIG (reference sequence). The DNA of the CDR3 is TGTGCCTGCCTCCGGACTAGCGGGAGTTTAGGGGGAGAGACCCAGTACTTC. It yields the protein CACLRTSGSLGGETQYF.

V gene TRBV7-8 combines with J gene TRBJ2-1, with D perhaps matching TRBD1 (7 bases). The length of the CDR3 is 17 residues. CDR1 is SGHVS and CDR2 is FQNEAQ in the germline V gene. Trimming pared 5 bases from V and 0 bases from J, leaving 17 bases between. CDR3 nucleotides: TGTGCCAGCAGCCAGACTAGGGACAGACCCTCCTACAATGAGCAGTTCTTC. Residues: CASSQTRDRPSYNEQFF.

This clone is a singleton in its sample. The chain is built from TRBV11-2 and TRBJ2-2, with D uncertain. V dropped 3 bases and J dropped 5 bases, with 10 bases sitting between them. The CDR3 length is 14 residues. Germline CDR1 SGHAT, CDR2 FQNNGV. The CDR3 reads CASSFYGITGELFF. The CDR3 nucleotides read TGTGCCAGCAGCTTTTACGGTATTACCGGGGAGCTGTTTTTT.